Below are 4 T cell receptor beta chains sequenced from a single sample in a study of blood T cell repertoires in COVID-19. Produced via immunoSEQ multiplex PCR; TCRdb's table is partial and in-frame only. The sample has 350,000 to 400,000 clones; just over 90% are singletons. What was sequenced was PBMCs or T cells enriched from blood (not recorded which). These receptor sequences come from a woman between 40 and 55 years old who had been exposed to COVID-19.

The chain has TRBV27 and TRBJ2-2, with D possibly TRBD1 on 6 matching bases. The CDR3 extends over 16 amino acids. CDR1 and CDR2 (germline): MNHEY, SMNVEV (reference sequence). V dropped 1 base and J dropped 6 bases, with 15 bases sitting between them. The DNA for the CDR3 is TGTGCCAGCAGTTTATTGAGGGGGATTGTTTCCGGGGAGCTGTTTTTT. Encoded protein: CASSLLRGIVSGELFF.

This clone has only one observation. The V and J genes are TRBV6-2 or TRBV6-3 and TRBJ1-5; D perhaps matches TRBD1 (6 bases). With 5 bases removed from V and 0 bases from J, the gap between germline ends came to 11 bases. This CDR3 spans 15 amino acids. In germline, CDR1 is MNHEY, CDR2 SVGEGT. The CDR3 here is CASSAGQISNQPQHF. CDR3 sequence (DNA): TGTGCCAGCAGTGCCGGACAGATTAGCAATCAGCCCCAGCATTTT.

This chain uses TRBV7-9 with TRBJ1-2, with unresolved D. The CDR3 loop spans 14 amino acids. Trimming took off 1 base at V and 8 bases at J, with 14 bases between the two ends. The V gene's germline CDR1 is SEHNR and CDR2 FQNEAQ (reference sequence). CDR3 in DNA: TGTGCCAGCAGCTTAGAAAGAGGGCAAGGAGGCTACACCTTC. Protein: CASSLERGQGGYTF.

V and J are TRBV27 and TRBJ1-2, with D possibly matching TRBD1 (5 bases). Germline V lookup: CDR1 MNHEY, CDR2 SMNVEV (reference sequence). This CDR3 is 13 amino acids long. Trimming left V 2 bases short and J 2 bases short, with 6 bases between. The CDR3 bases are TGTGCCAGCAGTTTAGACAGAAACTATGGCTACACCTTC. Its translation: CASSLDRNYGYTF.